This T cell receptor (beta chain) is drawn from a study of cytomegalovirus exposure and HLA in healthy donors. Per germline, CDR1 SGHRS and CDR2 YFSETQ. The V end lost 1 base, the J end lost 0 bases, and 5 bases lay between the germline ends. This CDR3 spans 13 amino acids. This clone was seen more than once but under ten times. Its antigen is as yet unknown. Regarding the study as a whole: In a later analysis, V- and J-gene trimming of beta chains associated with a DCLRE1C missense variant, replicated independently. A later analysis found TCR association rates differed by HLA locus, highest for DRB1 and lowest for HLA-C.

60 Vbeta and 13 Jbeta primers were used in PCR. Clones were sequenced by immunoSEQ multiplex PCR, and TCRdb holds only the in-frame ones, with some missing. This repertoire shows more than 65,000 clones, 74% found once; its top ten account for approximately 10%. Sequenced material: PBMCs. This sequence originates from a woman between 55 and 75 years old in good health and CMV-seropositive. The V gene is TRBV5-1, the J gene TRBJ2-7, with D unresolved. In DNA form, the CDR3 reads TGCGCCAGCAGCTTGTGGGCCTCCTACGAGCAGTACTTC. Residues: CASSLWASYEQYF.